Listed here are 2 T cell receptor beta chains from one sample, sequenced in a study of blood T cells in healthy people across ages (dated by TCRdb to between 2014 and 2017). The method was 5' RACE. Sequencing used an Illumina HiSeq 2500. A second PCR of 7 to 11 cycles was performed with a sample-barcoded 5' primer and a J-beta primer mix. In-frame beta chains were kept once TCRdb had trimmed the public reads at Q25 with fastp and called clones with MiXCR. Each CDR3 protein appears once, grouped with its most common genes and DNA. This sample holds under 1,000,000 distinct CDR3 sequences; around 34% were observed only once. In total, the top ten clones hold about an eighth of the sample. Sequenced sample: blood. Receptors were obtained from a man between 18 and 35 years old in good health.

This clonotype appeared a few times. This chain joins TRBV19 and TRBJ2-1; 7 positions agree with TRBD1. The CDR3 runs to 15 residues. Germline CDR1 LNHDA, CDR2 SQIVND (reference sequence). The J segment lost 12 bases and the V segment lost 1 base, leaving 12 bases of the junction unmatched. The CDR3 sequence: CASSIAFGTARGQFF. DNA for the CDR3: TGTGCCAGTAGTATAGCCTTCGGGACAGCCCGCGGGCAGTTCTTC.

The genes are TRBV19 and TRBJ1-5; possibly TRBD1 for D (6 bases). The V gene lost 4 bases and the J gene lost 3 bases, with 10 bases spanning the gap. The CDR3 loop spans 14 amino acids. Germline CDR1 and CDR2: LNHDA and SQIVND (reference sequence). The CDR3 region is CASSRRGANQPQHF. The CDR3 DNA reads TGTGCCAGTAGTAGGAGGGGGGCCAATCAGCCCCAGCATTTT.